The 27 T cell receptor beta chains below all came from one sample that was sequenced in a study of T-cell memory formation after mild COVID-19. One entry per CDR3 protein results from TCRdb running MiXCR on the 5' RACE reads. Of 120,000 or so distinct CDR3 sequences in the sample, 16% were seen once. The sequencing sample was made of PBMCs or a T cell subset sorted from them (not recorded which). Receptors were obtained from an adult woman who had mild COVID-19 (a few samples of this study predate the infection). Cell type and time point are not known.

This clonotype was observed a handful of times. The V gene is TRBV5-1, the J gene TRBJ1-6, with D possibly matching TRBD1 (5 bases). CDR3 length: 15 residues. With 6 bases removed from V and 7 bases from J, the gap between germline ends came to 17 bases. CDR1 SGHRS and CDR2 YFSETQ come from the germline V gene. This CDR3 reads CASNQAGTQNSPLHF. Written as DNA, the CDR3 is TGCGCCAGCAACCAAGCCGGGACGCAAAATTCACCCCTCCACTTT. Together with reference TRBV5-1 and TRBJ1-6, the CDR3 gives the full variable domain: KAGVTQTPRYLIKTRGQQVTLSCSPISGHRSVSWYQQTPGQGLQFLFEYFSETQRNKGNFPGRFSGRQFSNSRSEMNVSTLELGDSALYLCASNQAGTQNSPLHFGNGTRLTVT.

At least ten counts were recorded for this clonotype. This chain connects TRBV7-9 to TRBJ2-7; D might be TRBD1 or TRBD2, each matching 5 bases. Trimming cost V 0 bases and J 6 bases, with 9 bases left between them. From germline, CDR1 is SEHNR and CDR2 FQNEAQ (reference sequence). This CDR3 has 13 residues. The CDR3 here is CASSLAAGTEQYF. CDR3 DNA sequence: TGTGCCAGCAGCTTAGCTGCAGGGACCGAGCAGTACTTC.

The V gene is TRBV9, the J gene TRBJ2-1, with 8 bases fitting TRBD2. The CDR3 covers 14 residues. The junction had 1 base not matched to a gene; V was cut back by 3 bases and J by 2 bases. Germline CDR1 SGDLS, CDR2 YYNGEE. The CDR3 protein is CASSAGGAYNEQFF. CDR3 sequence (DNA): TGTGCCAGCAGCGCCGGGGGGGCCTACAATGAGCAGTTCTTC.

V and J are TRBV19 and TRBJ1-5; 8 bases are shared with TRBD1. This CDR3 is 15 amino acids long. Per the germline V gene, CDR1 is LNHDA and CDR2 is SQIVND (reference sequence). V shed 6 bases, J shed 5 bases, and the junction held 9 bases outside the gene matches. The CDR3 loop is CASSLDRDRHQPQHF. The CDR3 nucleotides are TGTGCCAGTAGCTTAGACAGGGACAGGCATCAGCCCCAGCATTTT.

This clonotype was detected only a few times. This chain connects TRBV3-1 to TRBJ2-3, with 7 bases lining up with TRBD1. The CDR3 is 15 amino acids. Germline CDR1 LGHDT, CDR2 YNNKEL (reference sequence). J was trimmed by 3 bases and V by 4 bases; bases with no gene match: 7. The CDR3 region has the DNA TGTGCCAGCAGCCTGACAGGGAAGGGGACAGATACGCAGTATTTT. Amino acids: CASSLTGKGTDTQYF.

This clonotype has just a few counts. The CDR3 is CASSPLDRGGEQFF. The DNA for the CDR3 is TGCGCCAGCAGCCCGCTGGACAGGGGGGGTGAGCAGTTCTTC. This rearrangement joins TRBV5-1 to TRBJ2-1; 10 bases fit TRBD1. The germline V gene has CDR1 SGHRS and CDR2 YFSETQ. V lost 4 bases to trimming and J lost 9 bases; unmatched junction nucleotides: 7. The CDR3 has 14 amino acids.

This chain joins TRBV25-1 and TRBJ2-3, with TRBD2 matching over 9 bases. Germline lookup yields CDR1 MGHDK and CDR2 SYGVNS. The V and J ends lost 8 bases and 3 bases, in that order; junction bases with no gene match: 3. The CDR3 extends over 13 amino acids. For the CDR3, the DNA is TGTGCCAGCGGGCTAGCGGGGACAGATACGCAGTATTTT. Its translation is CASGLAGTDTQYF.

The chain recombines TRBV2 with TRBJ1-1, with unresolved D. The CDR3 totals 10 residues. Trimming stripped 3 bases from V and 7 bases from J, with 3 bases between. Germline V CDR1 and CDR2: SNHLY, FYNNEI. CDR3 protein: CASSEGEAFF. The CDR3 bases are TGTGCCAGCAGTGAGGGTGAAGCTTTCTTT.

This clonotype was observed at least ten times. The chain is built from TRBV12-3 or TRBV12-4 and TRBJ2-1, with TRBD1 matching 11 bases. This CDR3 region has 14 residues. V lost 3 bases, J lost 6 bases, and 1 base stayed unmatched. Here the CDR3 reads CASSLGTGGNEQFF. For the CDR3, the DNA is TGTGCCAGCAGTTTGGGGACAGGGGGCAATGAGCAGTTCTTC.

This clonotype was seen repeatedly, ten times or more. V is TRBV15 and J is TRBJ1-5; D is undetermined. The V and J ends lost 9 bases and 6 bases respectively, with 18 bases between them. The germline CDR1 and CDR2 sequences are LNHNV and YYDKDF (reference sequence). The CDR3 is 14 amino acids. Here the CDR3 reads CATAQRTSFQPQHF. The CDR3 DNA reads as TGTGCCACGGCTCAGAGGACCAGCTTTCAGCCCCAGCATTTT.

The chain links TRBV18 to TRBJ2-1, with TRBD2 matching 14 bases. The V gene's germline CDR1 is KGHSH and CDR2 LQKENI. The CDR3 runs 16 residues. Trimming cost V 2 bases and J 6 bases; bases outside gene matches: 3. Written as DNA, the CDR3 is TGTGCCAGCTCACCATCCGGGACTAGCGGGAGCAATGAGCAGTTCTTC. Its protein is CASSPSGTSGSNEQFF.

This clonotype was seen a few times. The chain has TRBV29-1 and TRBJ2-5, with TRBD2 matching over 11 bases. This CDR3 comprises 16 residues. Germline values: CDR1 SQVTM, CDR2 ANQGSEA. V gave up 1 base and J gave up 1 base; unmatched junction bases: 5. This CDR3 is CSVEGKLAGAQETQYF. The CDR3 nucleotides read TGCAGCGTTGAAGGGAAACTAGCGGGGGCCCAAGAGACCCAGTACTTC.

This chain joins TRBV20-1 and TRBJ1-2; TRBD1 matches 9 bases. V lost 2 bases, J lost 6 bases, and 10 bases stayed unmatched. The CDR3 extends over 15 amino acids. The germline CDR1 and CDR2 sequences are DFQATT and SNEGSKA (reference sequence). The CDR3 DNA is TGCAGTGCTAGATATCCGGGACAGGGAATCAATGGCTACACCTTC. It translates to CSARYPGQGINGYTF.

J is TRBJ2-1 and V is TRBV7-8; D gene unclear. This CDR3 comprises 13 residues. Germline CDR1 is SGHVS and CDR2 is FQNEAQ. The ends were cut back, 3 bases at V and 7 bases at J, with 10 bases in the middle. The CDR3 nucleotides read TGTGCCAGCAGCTTCTCTAAAGATAATGAGCAGTTCTTC. Its protein is CASSFSKDNEQFF. Full variable domain (remainder filled in from reference TRBV7-8 and TRBJ2-1): GAGVSQSPRYKVAKRGQDVALRCDPISGHVSLFWYQQALGQGPEFLTYFQNEAQLDKSGLPSDRFFAERPEGSVSTLKIQRTQQEDSAVYLCASSFSKDNEQFFGPGTRLTVL.

This chain uses TRBV24-1 with TRBJ2-3; 7 positions agree with TRBD2. From germline, CDR1 is KGHDR and CDR2 SFDVKD. This CDR3 comprises 17 residues. Unmatched junction bases numbered 10, after V lost 3 bases and J lost 2 bases. The CDR3 reads CATSDTQPSGPTDTQYF. DNA for the CDR3: TGTGCCACCAGTGATACCCAACCTAGCGGCCCCACAGATACGCAGTATTTT.

The rearrangement links TRBV29-1 to TRBJ2-1; D remains ambiguous. V dropped 2 bases and J dropped 8 bases, with 10 bases sitting between them. CDR3 length: 12 amino acids. Germline assignment: CDR1 SQVTM and CDR2 ANQGSEA. The CDR3 DNA follows: TGCAGCGTTGAACAGGTATACGATGAGCAGTTCTTC. Translating gives CSVEQVYDEQFF.

This clonotype appeared a few times. This sequence joins TRBV18 and TRBJ2-5; D gene unclear. V dropped 6 bases and J dropped 4 bases, with 15 bases sitting between them. CDR3 length: 14 residues. Germline CDR1 KGHSH, CDR2 LQKENI. CDR3: CASSLGSERETQYF. CDR3 nucleotide sequence: TGTGCCAGCTCCCTCGGATCGGAGAGAGAGACCCAGTACTTC.

This clonotype was observed a handful of times. Mismatch with germline at one junction end may stem from a read error. V is TRBV4-1 and J is TRBJ1-1; no firm D call. Germline CDR1 is MGHRA and CDR2 is YSYEKL. The CDR3 covers 17 residues. CDR3 DNA sequence: TGCGCCAGCAGCCAAGATGAAAAGGGCGGGGATAACACTGAAGTTTTCTTT. Amino acids: CASSQDEKGGDNTEVFF.

The J gene is TRBJ1-3, the V gene TRBV12-3 or TRBV12-4; D is uncertain. Trimming removed 6 bases at V and 2 bases at J, with 8 bases between. CDR3 length equals 13 residues. The CDR3 sequence is CASRVSAGNTIYF. CDR3 DNA sequence: TGTGCCAGCAGAGTCTCGGCTGGAAACACCATATATTTT.

The chain uses TRBV5-6 and TRBJ2-7; perhaps TRBD2 as D (5 bases). V was shortened by 4 bases and J by 4 bases, with 21 bases between the two germline ends. Looked up from germline, CDR1 is SGHDT and CDR2 is YYEEEE. The CDR3 runs to 16 residues. In DNA, the CDR3 is TGTGCCAGCAGCGCAACATTAGCCTCCCGGGGTTACGAGCAGTACTTC. It codes for CASSATLASRGYEQYF.

This clonotype was seen only a few times. This chain connects TRBV3-1 to TRBJ2-7; no clear D. Trimming took 1 base from V and 7 from J, leaving 5 bases between them. The CDR3 extends over 11 amino acids. Per the germline V gene, CDR1 is LGHDT and CDR2 is YNNKEL (reference sequence). The CDR3 bases are TGTGCCAGCAGCCAAGCAAGTGAGCAGTACTTC. This sequence encodes CASSQASEQYF.

This clonotype was observed a few times. The V and J genes are TRBV19 and TRBJ1-6, with 8 bases matching TRBD1. Unmatched junction bases numbered 1, after V lost 8 bases and J lost 7 bases. This CDR3 is built from 12 residues. The V gene's germline CDR1 is LNHDA and CDR2 SQIVND (reference sequence). Here the CDR3 reads CASGDRNSPLHF. DNA of the CDR3: TGTGCCAGTGGGGACAGGAATTCACCCCTCCACTTT.

The chain recombines TRBV2 with TRBJ2-5; D remains unclear. In germline, CDR1 is SNHLY, CDR2 FYNNEI. Trimming removed 6 bases at V and 4 bases at J, with 9 bases between. The CDR3 is made up of 12 amino acids. CDR3 sequence (DNA): TGTGCCAGCAGCCCCCAAGGAGAGACCCAGTACTTC. Translated, it gives CASSPQGETQYF.

Written as DNA, the CDR3 is TGTGCCAGCAGCTCGCCGGACAGGTACCAAGAGACCCAGTACTTC. It codes for CASSSPDRYQETQYF. The gene calls are TRBV11-2 and TRBJ2-5, with 7 bases identical to TRBD1. The CDR3 length is 15 residues. J gave up 0 bases and V 4 bases, and 5 bases lay outside the gene matches. Per germline, CDR1 SGHAT and CDR2 FQNNGV.

The chain recombines TRBV5-6 with TRBJ2-3; no firm D call. Per the germline V gene, CDR1 is SGHDT and CDR2 is YYEEEE. CDR3 length: 12 residues. With 3 bases removed from V and 5 bases from J, the gap between germline ends came to 7 bases. CDR3 sequence: CASSWTGDTQYF. In DNA form, the CDR3 reads TGTGCCAGCAGCTGGACGGGAGATACGCAGTATTTT.

This clonotype showed up just a few times. The J gene is TRBJ2-5, the V gene TRBV4-3; TRBD2 aligns across 9 bases. CDR3 length equals 17 residues. Germline V CDR1 and CDR2: LGHNA, YSLEER. V was clipped by 6 bases and J by 4 bases; unmatched bases: 15. The CDR3: CASSMGSGRYEGETQYF. The DNA for the CDR3 is TGCGCCAGCAGTATGGGTAGCGGGAGATATGAGGGAGAGACCCAGTACTTC.

V gene TRBV27 combines with J gene TRBJ2-5; D gene unclear. The CDR3 consists of 11 residues. The V and J ends lost 3 bases and 5 bases respectively, with 4 bases between them. Germline CDR1 MNHEY, CDR2 SMNVEV (reference sequence). Here the CDR3 DNA reads TGTGCCAGCAGTTTTGCCGAGACCCAGTACTTC. This encodes CASSFAETQYF.